This TCR beta chain is drawn from a study of blood T cell repertoires in COVID-19. Study overall: Samples of COVID-19 (acute and convalescent) were obtained from the United States, Italy and Spain. PBMCs, B-cell-depleted T cells, or T cells provided the cDNA or gDNA that made up the material.

Assay: immunoSEQ multiplex PCR; the TCRdb copy retains only in-frame clones and omits some. The sample lists tens of thousands of clones; around 81% were seen once. After removal of 6 bases from V and 7 bases from J, the junction contained 5 bases not matched to a gene. There are 14 residues in the CDR3. Germline V gene data show CDR1 as LNHDA and CDR2 as SQIVND (reference sequence). This TCR came from an elderly woman with active or convalescent COVID-19. The source material was peripheral blood. The chain has TRBV19 and TRBJ1-6; 8 nucleotides agree with TRBD1. The CDR3 loop is CASSIDRGNSPLHF. The CDR3 nucleotides read TGTGCCAGTAGCATTGACAGGGGCAATTCACCCCTCCACTTT. The complete variable domain, with remaining parts taken from reference TRBV19 and TRBJ1-6, reads DGGITQSPKYLFRKEGQNVTLSCEQNLNHDAMYWYRQDPGQGLRLIYYSQIVNDFQKGDIAEGYSVSREKKESFPLTVTSAQKNPTAFYLCASSIDRGNSPLHFGNGTRLTVT.